This T cell receptor beta chain is from a study of PD-1 blockade in classical Hodgkin lymphoma. Across the whole study: Patients had nivolumab dosed at 3 mg/kg, delivered intravenously every 2 weeks.

The method was immunoSEQ multiplex PCR; TCRdb's version includes in-frame clones alone and lacks a portion of them. The sample records over 80,000 clones, 92% being singletons. The patients all showed relapse after autologous stem cell transplantation, while their brentuximab vedotin exposure varied. In the case of this clone: Its antigen is not known.

The study's findings and limits: The CD4+ diversity rise by C4D1 was clearest in complete responders. Newly diagnosed patients were said to have less baseline TCR diversity than healthy donors did. Baseline diversity in complete responders resembled that of newly diagnosed patients.

The TCR comes from a human donor with classical Hodgkin lymphoma. The starting material was peripheral blood mononuclear cells (PBMCs), obtained at baseline.

CDR3 protein: CASSFPPWDEQFF. The CDR3 nucleotides are TGTGCCAGCAGCTTTCCCCCGTGGGATGAGCAGTTCTTC. The J gene is TRBJ2-1, the V gene TRBV5-6; D remains ambiguous. The germline V gene has CDR1 SGHDT and CDR2 YYEEEE. The CDR3 consists of 13 residues. Trimming took 2 bases from V and 8 from J, leaving 11 bases between them.